This T cell receptor beta chain was identified in a study of T cells expressing NK-cell markers (dated by TCRdb to 2018 to 2020). Background for the entire study: Three sorted T-cell subsets (CD3+CD56+NKG2C+, CD3+CD56+NKG2C- and CD3+CD56-NKG2C+) from fewer than 10 donors had their TCR beta-chain repertoires profiled. The eight sequenced donors were randomly selected healthy volunteers, three men and five women. The libraries were sequenced on Illumina HiSeq 2000/2500, MiSeq or NextSeq, producing 2 x 150 bp reads. Of the eight sequenced donors, seven were found to be HCMV-seropositive and one was found to be HCMV-seronegative.

The reads were generated on an Illumina HiSeq 2000. TCR beta cDNA libraries were made by 5'RACE template switching that added a universal primer site and unique molecular identifiers. cDNA synthesis was primed from the TCR beta constant segment, followed by two successive PCR amplification steps. For the original study's pipeline: MIGEC handled demultiplexing of the reads and grouping by UMI, while MiTCR was used to assemble and quantify clonotypes. Only TCR cDNA sequences supported by at least two reads were kept to exclude erroneous sequences. The tcR package was used for downstream repertoire analysis, and clonotypes were matched across fractions by CDR3 nucleotide sequence plus V segment. VDJmatch was used to annotate antigen specificity against VDJdb, with one amino acid substitution allowed in CDR3. Once TCRdb had reprocessed the reads, it stored one entry per CDR3 protein sequence and supplied no DNA. TCRdb, rather than the study authors, made the V and J calls. This sample's table carries almost 450,000 distinct CDR3 sequences. Of the sample, 7.3% falls within the top ten clones.

A commercial ELISA kit detecting HCMV-specific IgG in serum was used to determine HCMV serostatus. Peripheral blood mononuclear cells were isolated from blood by Ficoll density gradient centrifugation. CDR1 LGHNA and CDR2 YSLEER were looked up in the germline V gene. The CDR3 holds 17 amino acids from the cysteine to the phenylalanine. No DNA is recorded. A remark on this clonotype: This receptor's antigen is unknown.

Here is what the overall study found, with its caveats: Those dominant clonotypes were again the most abundant among CD3+CD56-NKG2C+ cells in a handful of donors, at 28.3-60.1%. Whether the expanded NKG2C-expressing T cell clones were specific for HCMV antigens was left unclear. In roughly 6 donors, the dominant CD3+CD56+NKG2C+ clonotypes ranked among the top 10 CD8+ clonotypes, making up roughly 1.0-7.0% of CD8+ T cells.

The chain links TRBV4-3 with TRBJ2-2; the D call from TCRdb, TRBD2, cannot be confirmed without DNA. Sequenced input: blood T cells: a sorted CD56 or NKG2C T cell subset, CD4+ or CD8+ T cells, or bulk PBMC T cells (not recorded which). This clonotype was obtained from a woman aged 18 to 75 in good health. The CDR3 in this case is CASSHAAEGPHTGELFF.